This entry describes one T cell receptor beta chain. This record belongs to a study of CD8 T cells in Susac syndrome. Reverse transcription of roughly 0.5 to 1 ug RNA was performed with random hexamers. TCRdb redid the calling of the immunoSEQ multiplex PCR reads with MiXCR, one entry per CDR3 protein. The sample contains about 210,000 distinct CDR3 sequences, about 95% of which appear only once. Germline V gene data show CDR1 as SGDLS and CDR2 as YYNGEE. The CDR3 is 14 residues long. With 0 bases removed from V and 5 bases from J, the gap between germline ends came to 11 bases. The clonotype originates from a human donor with Susac syndrome. The chain combines TRBV9 with TRBJ2-5, with D uncertain. What was sequenced was CD4+ T cells from PBMCs. The CDR3 region is CASSVGGRYETQYF. CDR3 nucleotides: TGTGCCAGCAGCGTAGGCGGACGATACGAGACCCAGTACTTC.